The 29 T cell receptor beta chains listed next were all sequenced from one sample in a study of Graves' ophthalmopathy and Graves' hyperthyroidism. RNA transcripts provided the template for amplifying TCR beta CDR3 regions. The first round was an RT-PCR with HTBI primers, and the second round was a multiplex PCR. TCRdb redid the calling of the multiplex PCR reads with MiXCR, one entry per CDR3 protein. The top ten hold 12% of the sample, which has under 350,000 distinct CDR3 sequences, 15% to 20% seen once. Sequences were obtained from peripheral blood. The receptors originated from an adult man with Graves' ophthalmopathy.

This clonotype was recorded a few times. The chain uses TRBV28 and TRBJ1-6; D is unresolved. The V gene's germline CDR1 is MDHEN and CDR2 SYDVKM. Trimming shortened V by 5 bases and J by 0 bases, and 17 bases separated the two germline ends. CDR3 length: 18 amino acids. Written as DNA, the CDR3 is TGTGCCAGCAGTGCACCACCAAGATTTTCCTCCTATAATTCACCCCTCCACTTT. Translated, it gives CASSAPPRFSSYNSPLHF.

J is TRBJ2-7 and V is TRBV11-2; 10 nucleotides agree with TRBD1. Germline V CDR1 and CDR2: SGHAT, FQNNGV. V shed 5 bases, J shed 7 bases, and the junction held 5 bases outside the gene matches. The CDR3 has 13 amino acids. CDR3 in DNA: TGTGCCAGCAGCAAAAGGACAGGGGGAGAGCAGTACTTC. This translates into CASSKRTGGEQYF.

This clonotype was detected many times. The chain couples TRBV6-6 to TRBJ1-1, with D perhaps matching TRBD1 (5 bases). V gave up 4 bases and J gave up 2 bases, with 26 bases separating them. The CDR3 is 19 residues long. Germline CDR1 MNHNY, CDR2 SVGAGI (reference sequence). CDR3 sequence: CASSSGAGTYKAVNTEAFF. CDR3 in DNA: TGTGCCAGCAGTTCTGGGGCAGGGACTTACAAGGCGGTTAACACTGAAGCTTTCTTT.

This clonotype was detected ten times or more. The chain links TRBV24-1 to TRBJ2-2; D ambiguous. Trimming removed 9 bases from V and 0 bases from J, with 7 bases in between. This CDR3 spans 13 amino acids. Per the germline V gene, CDR1 is KGHDR and CDR2 is SFDVKD. The DNA of the CDR3 is TGTGCCACCCATGGGCCGAACACCGGGGAGCTGTTTTTT. Amino acid sequence: CATHGPNTGELFF.

This clonotype has at least ten counts. This chain uses TRBV12-3 or TRBV12-4 with TRBJ2-7, with 7 positions matching TRBD2. The CDR3 loop spans 13 amino acids. The junction had 3 bases not matched to a gene; V was cut back by 7 bases and J by 0 bases. In DNA form, the CDR3 reads TGTGCCAGCAATCGGGACTACTCCTACGAGCAGTACTTC. It is translated as CASNRDYSYEQYF.

The rearrangement uses TRBV19 and TRBJ2-7, with D possibly matching TRBD1 (6 bases). The CDR3 is made up of 16 amino acids. CDR1 is LNHDA, CDR2 SQIVND, per germline (reference sequence). The V and J ends lost 5 bases and 6 bases respectively, with 23 bases between them. The CDR3, as DNA: TGTGCCAGTAGTGGGGGTTGGACACCTCAGGGGCCCGAGCAGTACTTC. Protein product: CASSGGWTPQGPEQYF.

This clonotype was seen at least ten times. The chain couples TRBV12-3 or TRBV12-4 to TRBJ1-5; D call uncertain. Trimming shortened V by 3 bases and J by 0 bases, and 9 bases separated the two germline ends. This CDR3 comprises 15 residues. In nucleotides, the CDR3 is TGTGCCAGCAGTTTTTCGGCGTATAGCAATCAGCCCCAGCATTTT. It yields the protein CASSFSAYSNQPQHF.

This clonotype was counted many times. This chain links TRBV30 with TRBJ2-5, with TRBD2 as a possible D gene (7 bases). V lost 4 bases and J lost 11, with 23 bases in between. CDR1 and CDR2 (germline): GTSNPN, SVGIG (reference sequence). This CDR3 spans 14 amino acids. The DNA for the CDR3 is TGTGCCTGGAAACAGGGAGTCGGCGGGGGAGCTCAGTACTTC. The encoded protein is CAWKQGVGGGAQYF.

This clonotype was seen ten or more times. The gene calls are TRBV24-1 and TRBJ2-5; the D gene is possibly TRBD1 (5 bases). The CDR3 contains 11 residues. V gave up 1 base and J gave up 10 bases, with 6 bases separating them. Per germline, CDR1 KGHDR and CDR2 SFDVKD. This chain's CDR3 is CATSDFRGQYF. As DNA, the CDR3 is TGTGCCACCAGTGATTTTAGGGGCCAGTACTTC.

V and J are TRBV30 and TRBJ2-5; D remains ambiguous. V was pared by 5 bases and J by 4 bases, with 11 bases between. The germline V gene has CDR1 GTSNPN and CDR2 SVGIG (reference sequence). The CDR3 covers 12 residues. The CDR3, as DNA: TGTGCCTGGCGTCTTCGAGCAGAGACCCAGTACTTC. It encodes CAWRLRAETQYF.

In regard to this clonotype: With a much larger clone just one base away, this may be a read error. This CDR3 fails to terminate in the conserved phenylalanine or tryptophan, so it likely reflects a read error. V gene TRBV28 combines with J gene TRBJ2-7; 7 positions match TRBD1. The trim removed 6 bases at V and 5 bases at J, leaving 13 bases unmatched. Germline CDR1 is MDHEN and CDR2 is SYDVKM. The CDR3 is 15 amino acids. This CDR3 reads CASRPFKTGWNEQYI. CDR3 nucleotides: TGTGCCAGCAGACCCTTCAAGACAGGGTGGAACGAGCAGTACATC.

This chain links TRBV12-3 or TRBV12-4 with TRBJ2-7, with 9 bases aligning to TRBD1. This CDR3 has 15 amino acids. Unmatched junction bases numbered 8, after V lost 6 bases and J lost 2 bases. The DNA of the CDR3 is TGTGCCAGCAGCGACAGGACAGGGGCAACCTACGAGCAGTACTTC. It translates to CASSDRTGATYEQYF.

This clonotype was observed at least ten times. The chain links TRBV27 to TRBJ2-7; 7 bases fit TRBD2. CDR1 is MNHEY, CDR2 SMNVEV, per germline (reference sequence). V lost 4 bases and J lost 3; bases outside the gene matches: 9. The CDR3 covers 15 residues. In DNA form, the CDR3 reads TGTGCCAGCAGTTCGCGGGGGTCTCTTGACTACGAGCAGTACTTC. Translated, it gives CASSSRGSLDYEQYF.

This clonotype showed up many times. The V call is TRBV19, the J call TRBJ1-2; possible D gene TRBD1, 6 bases. The length of the CDR3 is 13 residues. Germline V gene lookup returns CDR1 LNHDA and CDR2 SQIVND (reference sequence). The V and J ends lost 9 bases and 9 bases respectively, with 20 bases between them. This chain's CDR3 is CASNKSGGWSYTF. The CDR3 region has the DNA TGTGCCAGCAACAAATCGGGGGGCTGGAGCTACACCTTC.

V is TRBV20-1 and J is TRBJ2-7, with a possible D match to TRBD2 (6 bases). This CDR3 has 12 amino acids. CDR1 and CDR2 from the germline V gene are DFQATT and SNEGSKA (reference sequence). Trimming cost V 6 bases and J 6 bases, with 15 bases left between them. CDR3 region: CSAEGTQPEQYF. The CDR3 DNA follows: TGCAGTGCGGAGGGGACTCAGCCCGAGCAGTACTTC.

This clonotype was seen repeatedly, ten times or more. CDR3 in DNA: TGTGCCAGCAGCTTATCAGGGGAAGAGACCCAGTACTTC. Protein: CASSLSGEETQYF. This chain joins TRBV11-2 and TRBJ2-5; D perhaps matches TRBD1 (6 bases). The V and J ends lost 2 bases and 3 bases respectively, with 7 bases between them. The CDR3 loop spans 13 amino acids. In germline, CDR1 is SGHAT, CDR2 FQNNGV.

This clonotype occurred many times. This sequence joins TRBV7-2 and TRBJ2-7; D remains unclear. The CDR3 is made up of 12 amino acids. The germline gives CDR1 SGHTA, CDR2 FQGNSA. The V end was cut by 3 bases, the J end by 7 bases, with 10 bases between. CDR3 DNA: TGTGCCAGCAGCTTTTTCACGCAGGAGCAGTACTTC. Translated: CASSFFTQEQYF.

The rearrangement joins TRBV5-6 to TRBJ2-5; no reliable D call. V was pared by 6 bases and J by 3 bases, with 12 bases between. The CDR3 length is 13 residues. CDR1 and CDR2 from the germline V gene are SGHDT and YYEEEE. As DNA, the CDR3 is TGTGCCAGCAAACCCGGCAGCAAAGAGACCCAGTACTTC. This gives the protein CASKPGSKETQYF.

In its sample, this clonotype was seen many times. The rearrangement links TRBV29-1 to TRBJ1-2; D is possibly TRBD1 (6 bases). V lost 7 bases and J lost 2, with 11 bases in between. The CDR3 runs to 12 residues. Germline assignment: CDR1 SQVTM and CDR2 ANQGSEA. The CDR3 nucleotides are TGCAGCGGGAGAACAGGGAACTATGGCTACACCTTC. Amino acids: CSGRTGNYGYTF. Complete variable domain (other parts from reference TRBV29-1 and TRBJ1-2): SAVISQKPSRDICQRGTSLTIQCQVDSQVTMMFWYRQQPGQSLTLIATANQGSEATYESGFVIDKFPISRPNLTFSTLTVSNMSPEDSSIYLCSGRTGNYGYTFGSGTRLTVV.

In its sample, this clonotype was seen many times. The chain is built from TRBV29-1 and TRBJ1-2; D not resolved. Trimming stripped 3 bases from V and 8 bases from J, with 16 bases between. The CDR3 is 13 amino acids. Germline V CDR1 and CDR2: SQVTM, ANQGSEA. DNA of the CDR3: TGCAGCGTTGACGAAGGGTCAAGTCACGGCTACACCTTC. It codes for CSVDEGSSHGYTF.

At least ten counts were recorded for this clonotype. The V and J genes are TRBV7-9 and TRBJ1-2, with TRBD1 matching 8 bases. Per germline, CDR1 SEHNR and CDR2 FQNEAQ (reference sequence). The V and J ends lost 4 bases and 8 bases, in that order; junction bases with no gene match: 9. The CDR3 length is 14 residues. The CDR3: CASSYGQGHEGYTF. The CDR3 nucleotides are TGTGCCAGCAGCTACGGACAGGGACACGAAGGCTACACCTTC.

This clonotype was detected ten times or more. The chain joins TRBV12-3 or TRBV12-4 to TRBJ1-2; the D gene is possibly TRBD1 (6 bases). The CDR3 covers 13 residues. V lost 6 bases and J 7 bases, leaving 15 bases between the germline ends. The CDR3 is CASRPGVVSGYTF. The DNA of the CDR3 is TGTGCCAGCAGGCCAGGGGTGGTGAGTGGCTACACCTTC.

This clonotype was seen repeatedly, ten times or more. This sequence joins TRBV7-2 and TRBJ1-2, with TRBD1 identical over 9 bases. Germline loops: CDR1 SGHTA, CDR2 FQGNSA. The length of the CDR3 is 14 residues. The trim removed 5 bases at V and 7 bases at J, leaving 8 bases unmatched. CDR3 in DNA: TGTGCCAGCAGCAACCGGGACAGGGCGGGTGGCTACACCTTC. It encodes CASSNRDRAGGYTF.

This clonotype was picked up many times. V usage is TRBV7-2 and J usage is TRBJ2-2; D gene uncertain. The length of the CDR3 is 12 residues. Germline V lookup: CDR1 SGHTA, CDR2 FQGNSA. The ends were cut back, 5 bases at V and 4 bases at J, with 5 bases in the middle. The CDR3 nucleotides are TGTGCCAGCAGCCCCTTCACCGGGGAGCTGTTTTTT. Its protein product is CASSPFTGELFF.

This clonotype was recorded at least ten times. The chain couples TRBV6-2 or TRBV6-3 to TRBJ2-7, with a tentative D call TRBD1 (5 bases). This CDR3 spans 15 amino acids. In germline, CDR1 is MNHEY, CDR2 SVGEGT. V lost 6 bases and J lost 2, with 17 bases in between. CDR3 region: CASRVGHLLPYEQYF. Here the CDR3 DNA reads TGTGCCAGCAGAGTTGGACACCTTCTTCCCTACGAGCAGTACTTC.

This clonotype has ten or more counts. V gene TRBV6-5 combines with J gene TRBJ1-2; no clear D gene. The CDR3 is 16 residues long. Germline-derived CDR1 and CDR2 are MNHEY and SVGAGI. V gave up 2 bases and J gave up 7 bases, with 20 bases separating them. The CDR3 loop reads CASSYGSSRETTGYTF. The CDR3 nucleotides read TGTGCCAGCAGTTACGGATCTTCCCGGGAAACCACTGGCTACACCTTC.

This clonotype was observed at least ten times. This sequence joins TRBV24-1 and TRBJ2-5; TRBD2 aligns across 10 bases. This CDR3 contains 17 residues. CDR1 and CDR2 from the germline V gene are KGHDR and SFDVKD. The V and J ends lost 5 bases and 2 bases, in that order; junction bases with no gene match: 10. The CDR3 here is CATSGASGGRGQETQYF. The CDR3 DNA is TGTGCCACCAGTGGGGCTAGCGGGGGACGCGGTCAAGAGACCCAGTACTTC.

This sequence joins TRBV6-5 and TRBJ2-5; D is unclear. The CDR3 is made up of 12 amino acids. V was pared by 6 bases and J by 5 bases, with 10 bases between. Germline V gene data show CDR1 as MNHEY and CDR2 as SVGAGI. The CDR3 is CASRVGPETQYF. The CDR3 coding sequence is TGTGCCAGCAGAGTCGGGCCTGAGACCCAGTACTTC.

This sequence joins TRBV29-1 and TRBJ2-2, with 8 bases that match TRBD2. The CDR3 is 14 residues long. Germline-derived CDR1 and CDR2 are SQVTM and ANQGSEA. V trimming: 7 bases; J trimming: 4 bases; junction bases outside the gene matches: 8. This CDR3 reads CSGKEAGVTGELFF. CDR3 nucleotide sequence: TGCAGCGGGAAAGAAGCGGGAGTCACCGGGGAGCTGTTTTTT.